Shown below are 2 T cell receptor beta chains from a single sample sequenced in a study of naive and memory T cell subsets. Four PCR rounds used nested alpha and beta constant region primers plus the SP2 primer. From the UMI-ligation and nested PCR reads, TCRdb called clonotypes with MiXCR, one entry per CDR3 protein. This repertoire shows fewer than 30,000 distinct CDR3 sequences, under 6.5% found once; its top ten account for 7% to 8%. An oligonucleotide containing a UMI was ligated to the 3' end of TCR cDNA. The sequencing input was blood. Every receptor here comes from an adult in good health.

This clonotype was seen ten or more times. The CDR3 protein is CASSLIGTANSGANVLTF. The CDR3 DNA sequence: TGTGCCAGCAGCTTAATCGGGACAGCAAACTCTGGGGCCAACGTCCTGACTTTC. The genes are TRBV7-3 and TRBJ2-6, with 7 positions matching TRBD1. This CDR3 region has 18 residues. In germline, CDR1 is SGHTA, CDR2 FQGTGA. J was trimmed by 0 bases and V by 1 base; bases with no gene match: 6.

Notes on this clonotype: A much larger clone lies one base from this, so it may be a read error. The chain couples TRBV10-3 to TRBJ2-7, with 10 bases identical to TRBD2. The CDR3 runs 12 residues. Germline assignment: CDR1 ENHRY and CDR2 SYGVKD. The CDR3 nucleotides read TGTGCCATCAGCACTAGCGGGAACGAGAAGTACTTC. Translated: CAISTSGNEKYF.